This T cell receptor beta chain is drawn from a study of OX40 agonist ivuxolimab in advanced cancers. Study-wide results and limits: The specificity for antigen of the expanded peripheral T cells was not determined.

Worth noting for this clone: The target antigen is unknown.

CDR1 is MNHNS, CDR2 SASEGT, per germline. Trimming pared 7 bases from V and 1 base from J, leaving 4 bases between. The CDR3 is 12 residues long. Clones were read by immunoSEQ multiplex PCR, and TCRdb kept only the in-frame ones, dropping some. The sample has about 94,000 clones; about 92% are singletons. Systemic immunosuppression or autoimmune disease history was grounds to exclude patients. Sequences were derived from CD4+ or CD8+ T cells sorted from blood, sampled in a trial of the OX40 agonist ivuxolimab. This rearrangement joins TRBV6-1 to TRBJ2-2; D ambiguous. This sequence originates from an adult with an advanced solid tumor such as melanoma, head and neck, liver or kidney cancer. For the CDR3, the DNA is TGTGCCAGCAAGAAGAACACCGGGGAGCTGTTTTTT. Protein sequence: CASKKNTGELFF.